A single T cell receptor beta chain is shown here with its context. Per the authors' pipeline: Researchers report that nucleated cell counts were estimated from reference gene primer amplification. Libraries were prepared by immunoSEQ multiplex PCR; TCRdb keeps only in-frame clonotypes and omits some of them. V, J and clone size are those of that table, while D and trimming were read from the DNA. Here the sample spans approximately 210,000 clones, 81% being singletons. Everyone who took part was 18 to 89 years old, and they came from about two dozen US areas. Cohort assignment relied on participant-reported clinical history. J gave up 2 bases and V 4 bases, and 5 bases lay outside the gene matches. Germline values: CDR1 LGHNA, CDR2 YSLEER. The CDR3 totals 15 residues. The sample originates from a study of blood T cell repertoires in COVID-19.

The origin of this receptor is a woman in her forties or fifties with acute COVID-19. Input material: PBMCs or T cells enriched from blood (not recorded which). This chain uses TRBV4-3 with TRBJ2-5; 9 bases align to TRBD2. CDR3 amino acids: CASSLGLAGQETQYF. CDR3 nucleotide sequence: TGCGCCAGCAGCCTCGGGCTAGCGGGGCAAGAGACCCAGTACTTC.